This is a list of T cell receptor beta chains from one sample in a study of long-term antiretroviral therapy in people with HIV. This table comes from immunoSEQ multiplex PCR, and its TCRdb copy is limited to in-frame clones, with some not included. This table holds 15,000 to 20,000 clones, 79% found once. The sample in question was unsorted PBMCs, obtained at the start of antiretroviral therapy, before treatment. The receptor set was obtained from a man aged 18 to 30 with HIV. Both conserved end residues are part of each CDR3. The D gene is left open where the match is weak. Size is omitted from some rows. Given values are once, few, many or a class for expanded clones.

v_call,j_call,cdr3_length,d_call,clone_size,cdr3_aa,cdr3_nt
TRBV5-6,TRBJ2-7,14,TRBD1,once,CASSLGRGLYEQYF,TGTGCCAGCAGCTTAGGAAGGGGGCTCTACGAGCAGTACTTC
TRBV9,TRBJ2-1,17,TRBD2,NA,CASSDDISGRKYNEQFF,TGTGCCAGCAGCGATGACATAAGCGGGAGAAAATACAATGAGCAGTTCTTC
TRBV11-2,TRBJ2-1,17,NA,few,CASDNWGEPPSYNEQFF,TGTGCCAGCGACAACTGGGGGGAACCACCCTCCTACAATGAGCAGTTCTTC
TRBV5-1,TRBJ2-1,13,NA,NA,CASSLGQYNEQFF,TGCGCCAGCAGCTTGGGACAGTACAATGAGCAGTTCTTC
TRBV6-5,TRBJ1-2,11,NA,NA,CASSIPPGYTF,TGTGCCAGCAGTATCCCCCCTGGCTACACCTTC
TRBV27,TRBJ2-7,16,NA,NA,CASSLSSRVTFYEQYF,TGTGCCAGCAGTTTATCGTCCCGGGTCACTTTCTACGAGCAGTACTTC
TRBV28,TRBJ2-7,14,TRBD1,NA,CASSLRQGHYEQYF,TGTGCCAGCAGTTTACGACAGGGCCACTACGAGCAGTACTTC
TRBV7-9,TRBJ2-1,14,TRBD2,NA,CAGTGLAGYNEQFF,TGTGCCGGAACCGGACTAGCGGGATACAATGAGCAGTTCTTC
TRBV28,TRBJ2-1,14,TRBD2,NA,CASSFSGTYNEQFF,TGTGCCAGCAGTTTTAGCGGGACTTACAATGAGCAGTTCTTC
TRBV25-1,TRBJ2-5,13,NA,NA,CASATLKQETQYF,TGTGCCAGCGCAACGCTAAAGCAAGAGACCCAGTACTTC
TRBV7-2,TRBJ1-2,13,NA,few,CASSLPRGYGYTF,TGTGCCAGCAGCTTACCCAGGGGCTATGGCTACACCTTC
TRBV10-3,TRBJ2-1,15,NA,NA,CAISESGGPMNEQFF,TGTGCCATCAGTGAGAGTGGCGGGCCCATGAATGAGCAGTTCTTC
TRBV19,TRBJ2-7,14,NA,once,CASNSGVSSYEQYF,TGTGCCAGCAACTCCGGGGTGAGCTCCTACGAGCAGTACTTC
TRBV27,TRBJ2-5,14,TRBD2,NA,CASSPATSWETQYF,TGTGCCAGCAGCCCGGCGACTAGCTGGGAGACCCAGTACTTC
TRBV27,TRBJ2-7,14,TRBD2,NA,CASSGTSGAYEQYF,TGTGCCAGCAGTGGGACTAGCGGCGCCTACGAGCAGTACTTC
TRBV7-9,TRBJ2-7,15,NA,NA,CASSLPVGGTYEQYF,TGTGCCAGCAGCTTACCAGTGGGGGGAACCTACGAGCAGTACTTC
TRBV19,TRBJ2-7,14,TRBD1,NA,CASTPTGGIYEQYF,TGTGCCAGTACGCCGACAGGGGGTATCTACGAGCAGTACTTC
TRBV5-1,TRBJ2-2,16,TRBD1,NA,CASSAAGTGVAGELFF,TGCGCCAGCAGCGCGGCCGGGACAGGGGTAGCCGGGGAGCTGTTTTTT
TRBV7-9,TRBJ2-5,13,TRBD1,NA,CAGKTGQQETQYF,TGTGCCGGGAAAACGGGACAGCAAGAGACCCAGTACTTC
TRBV5-4,TRBJ2-1,13,NA,NA,CASSLAANNEQFF,TGTGCCAGCAGCTTGGCGGCTAACAATGAGCAGTTCTTC
TRBV18,TRBJ2-7,14,NA,NA,CASSPPLGSYEQYF,TGTGCCAGCTCACCACCTCTGGGCTCCTACGAGCAGTACTTC
TRBV11-3,TRBJ2-7,19,TRBD2,once,CASSLQGELAGGRSYEQYF,TGTGCCAGCAGCTTACAGGGGGAACTAGCGGGAGGGAGATCCTACGAGCAGTACTTC
TRBV7-9,TRBJ2-1,15,NA,NA,CASSDSLGSGNEQFF,TGTGCCAGCAGCGACTCTCTTGGGTCGGGGAATGAGCAGTTCTTC
TRBV28,TRBJ1-4,14,NA,few,CASSLWGTGEKLFF,TGTGCCAGCAGTTTATGGGGGACTGGTGAAAAACTGTTTTTT
TRBV19,TRBJ2-3,15,TRBD2,NA,CASRPTSGIPDTQYF,TGTGCCAGTAGGCCAACTAGCGGGATCCCAGATACGCAGTATTTT
TRBV7-9,TRBJ2-3,14,NA,NA,CASSLSWGSDTQYF,TGTGCCAGCAGCTTAAGTTGGGGATCAGATACGCAGTATTTT
TRBV7-2,TRBJ2-7,14,TRBD2,NA,CASSRGLEIYEQYF,TGTGCCAGCAGCCGCGGACTAGAGATCTACGAGCAGTACTTC
TRBV7-8,TRBJ2-2,17,TRBD2,NA,CASSQSGLAGWTGELFF,TGTGCCAGCAGCCAATCGGGACTAGCGGGATGGACCGGGGAGCTGTTTTTT
TRBV28,TRBJ1-4,16,NA,few,CASSRRGGATNEKLFF,TGTGCCAGCAGTCGCCGCGGGGGGGCAACTAATGAAAAACTGTTTTTT
TRBV5-4,TRBJ2-7,16,NA,NA,CASSREAQSLSYEQYF,TGTGCCAGCAGTCGCGAGGCGCAGTCCCTCTCCTACGAGCAGTACTTC
TRBV5-1,TRBJ2-7,12,NA,NA,CASKDSTHEQYF,TGCGCCAGCAAGGACAGTACACACGAGCAGTACTTC
TRBV5-4,TRBJ2-7,12,NA,NA,CASSFGDAEQYF,TGTGCCAGCAGCTTCGGGGATGCGGAGCAGTACTTC
TRBV9,TRBJ1-2,13,TRBD1,NA,CASSVGTGFGYTF,TGTGCCAGCAGCGTTGGGACAGGGTTTGGCTACACCTTC
TRBV27,TRBJ2-7,15,TRBD2,NA,CASTPRPGGTYEQYF,TGTGCCAGCACCCCTCGCCCGGGAGGCACCTACGAGCAGTACTTC
TRBV18,TRBJ2-1,13,NA,NA,CASSPAGHNEQFF,TGTGCCAGCTCACCAGCGGGGCACAATGAGCAGTTCTTC
TRBV28,TRBJ2-3,17,TRBD2,NA,CASSREQGRAGGPSQYF,TGTGCCAGCAGCAGAGAACAGGGAAGAGCGGGAGGGCCGTCGCAGTATTTT
TRBV4-3,TRBJ2-1,12,NA,NA,CASSQNRGEQFF,TGCGCCAGCAGCCAGAATAGGGGTGAGCAGTTCTTC
TRBV10-3,TRBJ2-7,17,TRBD2,NA,CAISSGLAGEGSYEQYF,TGTGCCATCTCTTCGGGACTAGCGGGAGAAGGGTCCTACGAGCAGTACTTC
TRBV30,TRBJ1-1,14,NA,NA,CAWSTGTGATEAFF,TGTGCCTGGAGTACCGGGACCGGGGCGACTGAAGCTTTCTTT
TRBV5-8,TRBJ1-2,11,TRBD1,few,CASHRGQGYTF,TGTGCCAGCCACAGGGGGCAAGGCTACACCTTC
TRBV6-6,TRBJ1-1,12,NA,NA,CASSWGSTEAFF,TGTGCCAGCAGTTGGGGGAGTACTGAAGCTTTCTTT
TRBV6-6,TRBJ1-2,13,NA,NA,CASSPDSVYGYTF,TGTGCCAGCAGTCCCGACTCCGTCTATGGCTACACCTTC
TRBV28,TRBJ1-2,13,NA,NA,CASKLRANYGYTF,TGTGCCAGCAAGCTTCGGGCTAACTATGGCTACACCTTC
TRBV19,TRBJ2-1,16,TRBD2,NA,CASSTPGTNSYNEQFF,TGTGCCAGTAGTACCCCAGGGACTAATTCCTACAATGAGCAGTTCTTC
TRBV5-1,TRBJ2-2,14,TRBD1,NA,CASRGQGDTGELFF,TGCGCCAGCAGAGGACAGGGGGACACCGGGGAGCTGTTTTTT
TRBV6-1,TRBJ2-7,15,TRBD1,NA,CASSEAAGGVYEQYF,TGTGCCAGCAGTGAAGCCGCAGGGGGCGTCTACGAGCAGTACTTC
TRBV28,TRBJ2-7,13,NA,NA,CASRTAGSYEQYF,TGTGCCAGCAGAACTGCGGGGTCCTACGAGCAGTACTTC
TRBV5-4,TRBJ1-2,13,NA,NA,CASSSTGNYGYTF,TGTGCCAGCAGCTCGACAGGCAACTATGGCTACACCTTC
TRBV19,TRBJ2-7,13,NA,few,CASSITVTYEQYF,TGTGCCAGTAGTATAACAGTTACCTACGAGCAGTACTTC
TRBV11-3,TRBJ2-7,14,NA,few,CASSSSRDSYEQYF,TGTGCCAGCAGCTCATCCAGGGACTCCTACGAGCAGTACTTC
TRBV29-1,TRBJ2-7,14,TRBD1,few,CSVEIGDRGYEQYF,TGCAGCGTAGAGATCGGGGACAGGGGCTACGAGCAGTACTTC
TRBV7-9,TRBJ1-2,16,TRBD1,NA,CASSFGTAIANYGYTF,TGTGCCAGCAGCTTCGGGACAGCTATAGCTAACTATGGCTACACCTTC